This TCR beta chain was captured by sequencing in a study of cytomegalovirus exposure and HLA in healthy donors. Whole-study findings and limits: Among the sequence variants, a highly shared cluster was likely an artifact of sequencing.

CDR3 length equals 16 residues. The germline gives CDR1 SNHLY, CDR2 FYNNEI. The V and J ends lost 4 bases and 1 base respectively, with 11 bases between them. The PCR was carried out with 60 Vbeta primers and 13 Jbeta primers. Profiling relied on immunoSEQ multiplex PCR, and the TCRdb table lists in-frame clones only, not all of them. The sample carries 110,000 or so clones, around 15% recorded once. In its sample, this clone was seen a few times. Its target is not known. The clonotype originates from a female donor in good health and CMV-seronegative. The chain combines TRBV2 with TRBJ2-6; D might be TRBD1 (5 bases). The sequenced sample consisted of PBMCs. The CDR3 sequence: CASSGNRGSGANVLTF. CDR3 coding DNA: TGTGCCAGCAGTGGAAATAGGGGATCTGGGGCCAACGTCCTGACTTTC.